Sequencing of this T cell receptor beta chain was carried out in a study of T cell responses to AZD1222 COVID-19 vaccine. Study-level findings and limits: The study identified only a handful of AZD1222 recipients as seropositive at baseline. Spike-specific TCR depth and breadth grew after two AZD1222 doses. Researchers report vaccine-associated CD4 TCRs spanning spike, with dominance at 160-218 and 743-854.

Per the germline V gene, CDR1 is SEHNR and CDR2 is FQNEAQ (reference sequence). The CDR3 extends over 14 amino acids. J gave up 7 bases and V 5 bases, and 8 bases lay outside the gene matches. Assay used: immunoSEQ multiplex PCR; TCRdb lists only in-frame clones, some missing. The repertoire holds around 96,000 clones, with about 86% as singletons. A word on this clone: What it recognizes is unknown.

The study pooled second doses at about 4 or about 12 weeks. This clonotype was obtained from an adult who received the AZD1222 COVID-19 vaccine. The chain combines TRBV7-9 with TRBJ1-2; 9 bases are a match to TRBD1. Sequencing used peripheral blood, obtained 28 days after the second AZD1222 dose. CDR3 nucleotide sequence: TGTGCCAGCAGCCCTGCGGGGACAGGGTTTGGCTACACCTTC. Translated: CASSPAGTGFGYTF.